This entry is about one TCR beta chain. The target of this receptor is not known. No clone much larger than this one lies a single base away; base qualities are absent. Amplification of TCR beta CDR3 regions was carried out from RNA transcripts. The first round of RT-PCR for the TCR CDR3 was performed with the HTBI primer set and the Qiagen OneStep RT-PCR kit. The libraries were constructed in a second round of multiplex PCR and then size-selected and purified. Paired-end sequencing of the libraries was performed with 100 bp reads on an Illumina HiSeq2000. On the study's bioinformatics: Raw data were processed with SOAPnuke, discarding reads with adapters, uncalled bases, mean Phred below 15, or no exact constant-primer or identifier match. High-quality paired reads were merged using COPE v1.2.5, and each unique nucleotide sequence was defined as a clonotype. Clonotypes were aligned to IMGT TRBV, TRBD and TRBJ reference segments using MiTCR v1.1. The analysis was restricted to V-J combinations with a frequency above 0.0001, which together covered 99% to 99.2% of the repertoires. A TCS score was defined as the ratio of F50 (clonal expansion) to E x V (chaos), with BLOSUM62-based TCRdist applied between CDR3 peptides within each V-J. Welch's t-statistics and random forest reduced 500 to 650 V-J features to 13, which were used in a naive Bayes classifier (R e1071). The similarity between thyroid and blood repertoires was quantified using the Morisita-Horn index. The public reads were reanalyzed by TCRdb: fastp trimming at Q25, MiXCR alignment, in-frame beta chains only. Identical CDR3 proteins give one entry, which carries the most common genes and DNA. These V and J calls originate from TCRdb's pipeline instead of the authors' own analysis. Here the sample has hundreds of thousands of distinct CDR3 sequences; about 45% occur a single time. Clones ranked in the top ten supply less than 9% of the sample.

V is clipped by 6 bases and J by 4 bases, and the sequence between their germline boundaries is 15 bases long. Taken from cysteine to phenylalanine, the CDR3 has 13 residues. Of the read, only the CDR3 DNA is kept; its 39 bases are in frame from base 1. Reading the germline V gene (reference sequence) gives CDR1 DFQATT and CDR2 SNEGSKA. Exclusion was applied to patients with uncontrolled infections, other autoimmune diseases, pregnancy or lactation. Clinical symptoms, serum thyroxine and TRAb, thyroid ultrasound, and orbital computed tomography formed the basis for the diagnoses. Total RNA was extracted with Trizol reagent, and quality was checked on an Agilent 2100 Bioanalyzer. This entry belongs to a study of T cells in Graves' hyperthyroidism and ophthalmopathy (dated by TCRdb to between 2018 and 2021). Regarding the complete study: TCR V-J signatures able to tell the groups apart were searched for in a discovery cohort of approximately 95 patients, of whom around 42 had Graves' ophthalmopathy and 57 had stable Graves' hyperthyroidism. Prospective prediction of ophthalmopathy was tested in an independent validation cohort of fewer than 20 hyperthyroidism patients and some 17 patients who later progressed to ophthalmopathy. The 75 to 100 discovery patients were randomly split 7:3 into training and test sets. Thyroid tissue and blood T-cell repertoires from six Graves' hyperthyroidism patients were also compared in the study. After blood sampling, hyperthyroidism patients were treated with methimazole at a starting dose of 30 mg daily, and ophthalmopathy patients were treated with high-dose intravenous methylprednisolone. The paper reports TCR Vbeta CDR3 sequencing of approximately 130 peripheral blood samples: over 40 ophthalmopathy, under 80 hyperthyroidism and around 17 progressor patients. The paper's findings and limits, for the study overall: During validation, the model predicted progression to ophthalmopathy a median of approximately 6.5 months ahead of onset, with roughly 65% sensitivity and 72.22% specificity. No statistical method was used to fix the sample size in advance, and group allocation was not hidden from the investigators. In cross-validation, a model built on a 13 V-J signature told ophthalmopathy apart from stable hyperthyroidism with approximately 90% sensitivity and approximately 84% specificity, and in testing the same model reached 80%/75%. Most expanded thyroid clonotypes (frequency above 0.001) were also detected in blood, a finding suggesting that blood repertoires may reflect thyroid immune responses.

The receptor was isolated from an adult man with Graves' disease, either hyperthyroidism or ophthalmopathy (not recorded which). The sequencing sample was made of peripheral blood or thyroid tissue (not recorded which). Recombination connected TRBV20-1 to TRBJ1-1; no D gene is confidently identified. The sequence in DNA is TGCAGTGCCGCCCTAGGGTGGGGCACTGAAGCTTTCTTT. Protein translation: CSAALGWGTEAFF.